These 20 T cell receptor beta chains came from one sample sequenced in a study of T cells and copy number aberrations in small-cell lung cancer. Profiled with immunoSEQ multiplex PCR; TCRdb holds only in-frame clones, not every one. The data contain roughly 6,000 clones, about 72% of them seen just once; the ten biggest clones take up 8.5% to 9%. Material: tumor tissue. Receptors were obtained from a man in his fifties with small cell lung cancer.

This clone was seen just once. The J gene is TRBJ1-2, the V gene TRBV5-1; TRBD1 might be the D (5 bases). The CDR3 runs 12 residues. V dropped 6 bases and J dropped 6 bases, with 12 bases sitting between them. The germline CDR1 and CDR2 sequences are SGHRS and YFSETQ. The CDR3 coding sequence is TGCGCCAGCAAGGGGACCGAGGATGGCTACACCTTC. It specifies CASKGTEDGYTF.

The V call is TRBV28, the J call TRBJ1-1; D is ambiguous. Germline assignment: CDR1 MDHEN and CDR2 SYDVKM. The CDR3 extends over 13 amino acids. The V end was cut by 7 bases, the J end by 1 base, with 10 bases between. For the CDR3, the DNA is TGTGCCAGCAAAGAGATACAGAACACTGAAGCTTTCTTT. It is translated as CASKEIQNTEAFF.

The V and J genes are TRBV20-1 and TRBJ1-2; no clear D gene. Trimming pared 3 bases from V and 6 bases from J, leaving 8 bases between. The germline gives CDR1 DFQATT, CDR2 SNEGSKA (reference sequence). The CDR3 has 11 amino acids. CDR3 loop: CSARVRDGYTF. The CDR3 DNA reads TGCAGTGCTAGGGTGAGGGATGGCTACACCTTC.

The rearrangement joins TRBV7-3 to TRBJ2-3; D unresolved. The CDR3 sequence is 13 residues long. Trimming cost V 1 base and J 3 bases, with 5 bases left between them. Germline V lookup: CDR1 SGHTA, CDR2 FQGTGA. In DNA, the CDR3 is TGTGCCAGCAGCTTAAGCAAAACAGATACGCAGTATTTT. As protein: CASSLSKTDTQYF. The entire variable domain, with the rest obtained from reference TRBV7-3 and TRBJ2-3, is as follows: GAGVSQTPSNKVTEKGKYVELRCDPISGHTALYWYRQSLGQGPEFLIYFQGTGAADDSGLPNDRFFAVRPEGSVSTLKIQRTERGDSAVYLCASSLSKTDTQYFGPGTRLTVL.

This clone was seen a few times. This sample includes further DNA sequences coding for the same CDR3. The chain is built from TRBV11-2 and TRBJ2-1; 13 nucleotides align to TRBD2. Trimming took 5 bases from V and 1 from J; bases not matched to a gene: 11. The CDR3 length is 19 residues. In germline, CDR1 is SGHAT, CDR2 FQNNGV. CDR3 nucleotides: TGTGCCAGCAGCAACCGACTAGCGGGAGGCCAGGGTTCCTACAATGAGCAGTTCTTC. Protein sequence: CASSNRLAGGQGSYNEQFF.

The CDR3 region is CASSIRGQTGTEAFF. DNA for the CDR3: TGTGCCAGCAGCATCCGCGGACAGACAGGCACTGAAGCTTTCTTT. This rearrangement joins TRBV11-2 to TRBJ1-1; tentative D call: TRBD1 (6 bases). Germline CDR1 reads SGHAT; CDR2 reads FQNNGV. The CDR3 spans 15 residues. V shed 5 bases and J shed 4 bases, with 17 bases lying between them. The full variable domain, rest sourced from reference TRBV11-2 and TRBJ1-1, is EAGVAQSPRYKIIEKRQSVAFWCNPISGHATLYWYQQILGQGPKLLIQFQNNGVVDDSQLPKDRFSAERLKGVDSTLKIQPAKLEDSAVYLCASSIRGQTGTEAFFGQGTRLTVV.

The chain joins TRBV27 to TRBJ1-2, with 9 bases aligning to TRBD1. Germline V gene lookup returns CDR1 MNHEY and CDR2 SMNVEV (reference sequence). V was pared by 7 bases and J by 4 bases, with 10 bases of the junction left unmatched. The CDR3 is 15 residues long. In nucleotides, the CDR3 is TGTGCCAGCAACCCGACAGGGGGGTTTGGCTATGGCTACACCTTC. As protein: CASNPTGGFGYGYTF.

The chain uses TRBV27 and TRBJ2-7; 12 nucleotides agree with TRBD2. The germline gives CDR1 MNHEY, CDR2 SMNVEV (reference sequence). The J segment lost 6 bases and the V segment lost 8 bases, leaving 8 bases of the junction unmatched. The CDR3 loop spans 14 amino acids. The CDR3 here is CASRRLAGGREQYF. The CDR3 coding sequence is TGTGCCAGCCGGCGGCTAGCGGGAGGGCGCGAGCAGTACTTC.

This clone was seen a single time. The V call is TRBV7-8, the J call TRBJ2-1, with D unclear. Per germline, CDR1 SGHVS and CDR2 FQNEAQ. CDR3 length: 12 amino acids. Trimming took off 2 bases at V and 10 bases at J, with 9 bases between the two ends. The CDR3 nucleotides read TGTGCCAGCAGCTTATTTTGGGTAGAGCAGTTCTTC. Its translation: CASSLFWVEQFF. Full variable domain (outside the CDR3, taken from reference TRBV7-8 and TRBJ2-1): GAGVSQSPRYKVAKRGQDVALRCDPISGHVSLFWYQQALGQGPEFLTYFQNEAQLDKSGLPSDRFFAERPEGSVSTLKIQRTQQEDSAVYLCASSLFWVEQFFGPGTRLTVL.

The chain carries TRBV5-8 and TRBJ2-4, with 9 nucleotides matching TRBD1. The germline gives CDR1 SGHTS, CDR2 YDEGEE. J gave up 8 bases and V 0 bases, and 3 bases lay outside the gene matches. This CDR3 comprises 14 residues. The CDR3 loop is CASSLGQGGDIQYF. The CDR3 DNA reads TGTGCCAGCAGCTTGGGACAGGGGGGAGACATTCAGTACTTC.

This clone appeared a few times. This chain connects TRBV7-9 to TRBJ2-7; D is possibly TRBD1 (6 bases). Germline values: CDR1 SEHNR, CDR2 FQNEAQ (reference sequence). The CDR3 has 13 residues. V shed 0 bases and J shed 6 bases, with 9 bases lying between them. CDR3: CASSLATRGEQYF. The DNA for the CDR3 is TGTGCCAGCAGCTTAGCGACCAGGGGCGAGCAGTACTTC.

In nucleotides, the CDR3 is TGTGCCAGCAGCTTAATGGTTTCGGCCGCCGGGAATGAGCAGTTCTTC. It encodes CASSLMVSAAGNEQFF. The chain couples TRBV7-9 to TRBJ2-1; D not certain. V was trimmed by 2 bases and J by 7 bases, leaving 18 bases between them. Germline-derived CDR1 and CDR2 are SEHNR and FQNEAQ (reference sequence). CDR3 length equals 16 residues.

The rearrangement uses TRBV28 and TRBJ2-4, with 8 bases lining up with TRBD1. J lost 7 bases, V lost 9 bases, and 11 bases had no gene match. The CDR3 has 14 residues. Looked up from germline, CDR1 is MDHEN and CDR2 is SYDVKM. CDR3 bases: TGTGCCAGTAACCCCGGACAGGGAACGAACATTCAGTACTTC. The encoded protein is CASNPGQGTNIQYF.

This clone was counted only a few times. The V and J genes are TRBV2 and TRBJ2-3; 7 nucleotides line up with TRBD2. V lost 9 bases, J lost 6 bases, and 15 bases stayed unmatched. This CDR3 contains 15 residues. CDR1 SNHLY and CDR2 FYNNEI come from the germline V gene. CDR3: CARTGTKGGWDTQYF. The CDR3 bases are TGTGCCAGAACCGGGACTAAGGGCGGGTGGGATACGCAGTATTTT.

The rearrangement links TRBV2 to TRBJ2-1; D is unclear. Germline V gene data show CDR1 as SNHLY and CDR2 as FYNNEI. V gave up 2 bases and J gave up 3 bases, with 8 bases separating them. This CDR3 is 14 amino acids long. CDR3 sequence reads: CASSESPGYNEQFF. The CDR3 bases are TGTGCCAGCAGTGAATCTCCTGGCTACAATGAGCAGTTCTTC. Filled out from reference TRBV2 and TRBJ2-1, the complete variable domain reads EPEVTQTPSHQVTQMGQEVILRCVPISNHLYFYWYRQILGQKVEFLVSFYNNEISEKSEIFDDQFSVERPDGSNFTLKIRSTKLEDSAMYFCASSESPGYNEQFFGPGTRLTVL.

The J gene is TRBJ2-7, the V gene TRBV7-9; 8 bases fit TRBD1. With V trimmed by 4 bases and J by 2 bases, 10 bases remained unmatched. Per germline, CDR1 SEHNR and CDR2 FQNEAQ (reference sequence). This CDR3 contains 16 residues. CDR3 sequence (DNA): TGTGCCAGCAGCTCGCAGACAGGGGCATCAACCTACGAGCAGTACTTC. Protein: CASSSQTGASTYEQYF.

J is TRBJ2-1 and V is TRBV30, with 9 bases fitting TRBD2. The CDR3 loop spans 15 amino acids. The V gene end was trimmed by 0 bases and the J gene end by 8 bases; junction bases not matched to a gene: 8. Germline V CDR1 and CDR2: GTSNPN, SVGIG (reference sequence). CDR3 protein: CAWSVLGGRVHEQFF. DNA of the CDR3: TGTGCCTGGAGTGTACTGGGCGGGAGGGTCCATGAGCAGTTCTTC.

The rearrangement joins TRBV5-1 to TRBJ2-7; maybe TRBD2 (7 bases). CDR3 length: 15 residues. V dropped 1 base and J dropped 5 bases, with 16 bases sitting between them. Germline V gene sequence: CDR1 SGHRS, CDR2 YFSETQ. The CDR3 bases are TGCGCCAGCAGCTTGCGGGGGGCGTTTTCCAACGAGCAGTACTTC. This translates into CASSLRGAFSNEQYF.

This clone was seen more than once but under ten times. The V and J genes are TRBV27 and TRBJ2-3, with TRBD2 matching over 7 bases. The CDR3 loop spans 16 amino acids. V lost 4 bases and J lost 2; bases outside the gene matches: 9. Per germline, CDR1 MNHEY and CDR2 SMNVEV (reference sequence). CDR3 loop: CASSSLLAFPTDTQYF. CDR3 in DNA: TGTGCCAGCAGTTCGTTACTAGCGTTCCCCACAGATACGCAGTATTTT.

A few counts support this clone. The chain has TRBV29-1 and TRBJ1-5; unclear D gene. Germline V CDR1 and CDR2: SQVTM, ANQGSEA. Trimming shortened V by 4 bases and J by 3 bases, and 10 bases separated the two germline ends. The CDR3 has 13 amino acids. CDR3: CSVGVDINQPQHF. The CDR3 DNA is TGCAGCGTTGGAGTCGATATCAATCAGCCCCAGCATTTT.